These 11 T cell receptor beta chains share one sample of origin, sequenced in a study of cytomegalovirus exposure and HLA in healthy donors. The primer mix had 60 Vbeta and 13 Jbeta primers. Method: immunoSEQ multiplex PCR; TCRdb's copy keeps in-frame clones and lacks some. The table records 140,000 to 150,000 clones, approximately 81% of them present only once. The specimen was PBMCs. These receptors were taken from a boy under 10 years old in good health and CMV-seronegative.

The V and J genes are TRBV6-5 and TRBJ2-1, with 8 bases matching TRBD2. Germline loops: CDR1 MNHEY, CDR2 SVGAGI. The ends lost 2 bases at V and 14 bases at J; junction bases unmatched: 5. The CDR3 has 12 residues. DNA of the CDR3: TGTGCCAGCAGTTACCGGGGGGGCGAGGAGTTCTTC. Translation: CASSYRGGEEFF.

This sequence joins TRBV7-9 and TRBJ1-2; TRBD1 is a possible D gene (5 bases). This CDR3 spans 16 amino acids. Deletions cut 5 bases from V and 4 bases from J, with 20 bases between. The germline V gene encodes CDR1 SEHNR and CDR2 FQNEAQ (reference sequence). The CDR3, as DNA: TGTGCCAGCAGCCCAAGGGAGGGGAGTAGACGCTATGGCTACACCTTC. It encodes CASSPREGSRRYGYTF.

J is TRBJ1-1 and V is TRBV11-3; D gene unclear. This CDR3 contains 16 residues. V lost 3 bases, J lost 0 bases, and 14 bases lay in between. Germline V gene data show CDR1 as SGHNT and CDR2 as YENEEA. The CDR3 coding sequence is TGTGCCAGCAGCTTCTTTGGCGGATCCATGAACACTGAAGCTTTCTTT. Translated: CASSFFGGSMNTEAFF.

The table lists this clone with a few counts. The rearrangement uses TRBV6-1 and TRBJ2-1; no clear D gene. Trimming left V 3 bases short and J 1 base short, with 7 bases between. Germline V gives CDR1 MNHNS, CDR2 SASEGT. The CDR3 has 14 residues. The CDR3 coding sequence is TGTGCCAGCAGTGATCGTCAGTCCTACAATGAGCAGTTCTTC. Amino acids: CASSDRQSYNEQFF.

CDR3 coding DNA: TGCGCCAGCAGTGAATTTAGCGGGCGGATCGGGGAGCTGTTTTTT. Its protein product is CASSEFSGRIGELFF. The chain has TRBV10-2 and TRBJ2-2; TRBD2 agrees at 7 bases. CDR1 WSHSY and CDR2 SAAADI come from the germline V gene. There are 15 residues in the CDR3. J lost 7 bases, V lost 3 bases, and 8 bases had no gene match.

The rearrangement links TRBV4-1 to TRBJ1-2, with TRBD1 identical over 8 bases. Germline CDR1 is MGHRA and CDR2 is YSYEKL. V shed 3 bases and J 4 bases; nucleotides not matched to a gene: 10. The CDR3 sequence is 16 residues long. In DNA, the CDR3 is TGCGCCAGCAGCCATCCCATTTCCGGGACAGGCTATGGCTACACCTTC. Protein product: CASSHPISGTGYGYTF.

The chain joins TRBV19 to TRBJ2-7; D is possibly TRBD2 (5 bases). The CDR3 is made up of 15 amino acids. The germline CDR1 and CDR2 sequences are LNHDA and SQIVND (reference sequence). V lost 1 base and J 4 bases, leaving 14 bases between the germline ends. The CDR3 nucleotides read TGTGCCAGTAGTATAGGCAGCGCACGGAGGTACGAGCAGTACTTC. Translation: CASSIGSARRYEQYF.

V gene TRBV10-3 combines with J gene TRBJ2-6; tentative D call: TRBD2 (7 bases). CDR1 is ENHRY, CDR2 SYGVKD, per germline. Trimming stripped 0 bases from V and 2 bases from J, with 11 bases between. This CDR3 comprises 17 residues. The CDR3 loop is CAISESGGAAGANVLTF. The DNA for the CDR3 is TGTGCCATCAGTGAGTCGGGGGGGGCTGCTGGGGCCAACGTCCTGACTTTC.

V and J are TRBV6-5 and TRBJ1-6, with a tentative D call TRBD1 (6 bases). Trimming removed 6 bases from V and 9 bases from J, with 18 bases in between. The CDR3 length is 15 residues. In germline, CDR1 is MNHEY, CDR2 SVGAGI. The chain's CDR3 is CASSRIRGAGSPLHF. The DNA for the CDR3 is TGTGCCAGCAGCCGAATCCGGGGGGCGGGTTCACCCCTCCACTTT.

The J gene is TRBJ1-1, the V gene TRBV5-6; D gene uncertain. Germline V gene sequence: CDR1 SGHDT, CDR2 YYEEEE. V lost 1 base and J 0 bases, leaving 16 bases between the germline ends. This CDR3 has 17 residues. CDR3 nucleotides: TGTGCCAGCAGCTTGTTCAGAACTGACTCAATGAACACTGAAGCTTTCTTT. It is translated as CASSLFRTDSMNTEAFF.

J is TRBJ1-1 and V is TRBV7-9; no clear D. Germline assignment: CDR1 SEHNR and CDR2 FQNEAQ (reference sequence). The V and J ends lost 1 base and 6 bases respectively, with 3 bases between them. The CDR3 is made up of 11 amino acids. This CDR3 reads CASSLVAEAFF. CDR3 in DNA: TGTGCCAGCAGCTTAGTCGCTGAAGCTTTCTTT. Based on the CDR3 plus reference TRBV7-9 and TRBJ1-1, the full variable domain is DTGVSQNPRHKITKRGQNVTFRCDPISEHNRLYWYRQTLGQGPEFLTYFQNEAQLEKSRLLSDRFSAERPKGSFSTLEIQRTEQGDSAMYLCASSLVAEAFFGQGTRLTVV.